This T cell receptor beta chain was sequenced in a study of response to subunit inactivated influenza vaccine. MiXCR, applied by TCRdb to the RT-PCR reads, yields one record per CDR3 protein. The profile shows approximately 520,000 distinct CDR3 sequences, less than 30% of them singletons. In this sample, this clonotype turned up a few times. This CDR3 contains 15 residues. Trimming stripped 8 bases from V and 1 base from J, with 17 bases between. The receptor was derived from a man in his fifties who received an inactivated influenza vaccine. The sample consisted of CD4+ T cells sorted from PBMCs, taken roughly 5 days after vaccination. The chain links TRBV12-3 or TRBV12-4 to TRBJ1-1; maybe TRBD1 (6 bases). CDR3 loop: CASQRARGWNTEAFF. The CDR3 nucleotides read TGTGCCAGCCAACGCGCCAGGGGTTGGAACACTGAAGCTTTCTTT.